These 26 T cell receptor beta chains were sequenced from one sample in a study of T cell responses to AZD1222 COVID-19 vaccine. Clones were read by immunoSEQ multiplex PCR, and TCRdb kept only the in-frame ones, dropping some. The sample comprises about 110,000 clones, roughly 90% of which are singletons, and approximately 5% rests with the top ten. Sequencing was performed on peripheral blood, taken on day 0 of AZD1222 vaccination. The source of these receptors is an adult in good health.

This clone was seen a single time. This chain links TRBV2 with TRBJ1-2, with 10 positions matching TRBD1. This CDR3 is 15 amino acids long. Per the germline V gene, CDR1 is SNHLY and CDR2 is FYNNEI. J lost 6 bases, V lost 3 bases, and 7 bases had no gene match. The CDR3 sequence is CASSEMTGGGNGYTF. The CDR3 DNA sequence: TGTGCCAGCAGTGAGATGACAGGGGGCGGGAATGGCTACACCTTC. Filled out from reference TRBV2 and TRBJ1-2, the complete variable domain reads EPEVTQTPSHQVTQMGQEVILRCVPISNHLYFYWYRQILGQKVEFLVSFYNNEISEKSEIFDDQFSVERPDGSNFTLKIRSTKLEDSAMYFCASSEMTGGGNGYTFGSGTRLTVV.

The chain carries TRBV14 and TRBJ2-3; D is uncertain. CDR1 SGHDN and CDR2 FVKESK come from the germline V gene. Trimming removed 5 bases at V and 5 bases at J, with 14 bases between. CDR3 size: 14 residues. CDR3 amino acids: CASSSRTAGDTQYF. The CDR3 DNA follows: TGTGCCAGCAGCTCTAGGACCGCCGGAGATACGCAGTATTTT.

In its sample, this clone was seen a few times. This chain uses TRBV7-2 with TRBJ2-3; D could derive from TRBD1 or TRBD2 (5 bases each). Germline V gene data show CDR1 as SGHTA and CDR2 as FQGNSA. V was trimmed by 0 bases and J by 1 base, leaving 8 bases between them. The CDR3 extends over 15 amino acids. The CDR3 bases are TGTGCCAGCAGCTTAGCGGGACCAGGCACAGATACGCAGTATTTT. Its translation: CASSLAGPGTDTQYF.

The rearrangement uses TRBV10-3 and TRBJ2-6; TRBD1 matches at 8 bases. This CDR3 is 15 amino acids long. With 7 bases clipped from V and 4 bases from J, the junction kept 6 bases outside the gene matches. Germline CDR1 is ENHRY and CDR2 is SYGVKD. The CDR3 nucleotides are TGTGCCATCACACAGGGGGAAACGGGGGCCAACGTCCTGACTTTC. Translating gives CAITQGETGANVLTF.

The chain uses TRBV18 and TRBJ1-4; D gene uncertain. The length of the CDR3 is 16 residues. V gave up 2 bases and J gave up 0 bases, with 10 bases separating them. From germline, CDR1 is KGHSH and CDR2 LQKENI. In DNA form, the CDR3 reads TGTGCCAGCTCACCAAGGCAACTCGCAACTAATGAAAAACTGTTTTTT. This encodes CASSPRQLATNEKLFF.

The chain combines TRBV6-4 with TRBJ1-1; D ambiguous. The CDR3 totals 13 residues. In germline, CDR1 is MRHNA, CDR2 SNTAGT. Trimming took off 0 bases at V and 2 bases at J, with 4 bases between the two ends. The CDR3 coding sequence is TGTGCCAGCAGTGACTCGGACAACACTGAAGCTTTCTTT. This gives the protein CASSDSDNTEAFF.

The V gene is TRBV28, the J gene TRBJ1-2, with D perhaps matching TRBD1 (6 bases). The CDR3 consists of 16 residues. The V gene's germline CDR1 is MDHEN and CDR2 SYDVKM. V was trimmed by 3 bases and J by 4 bases, leaving 18 bases between them. For the CDR3, the DNA is TGTGCCAGCAGTTTGGGGGGGCTGACAGTTTTCTATGGCTACACCTTC. Residues: CASSLGGLTVFYGYTF.

The chain uses TRBV10-2 and TRBJ2-7; the D is unclear. The CDR3 loop spans 13 amino acids. Germline V CDR1 and CDR2: WSHSY, SAAADI. Trimming took 5 bases from V and 3 from J, leaving 11 bases between them. The CDR3 loop reads CASSPVQNYEQYF. The CDR3 DNA reads as TGCGCCAGCAGTCCGGTCCAAAACTACGAGCAGTACTTC.

The chain employs TRBV19 and TRBJ2-2; the match to TRBD1 covers 9 bases. This CDR3 is 16 amino acids long. Germline CDR1 and CDR2: LNHDA and SQIVND (reference sequence). Trimming at V came to 7 bases and at J to 6 bases, leaving 12 bases not matched to a gene. The DNA for the CDR3 is TGTGCCAGTATTCGACACAGGGACAGGGAGTCCGGGGAGCTGTTTTTT. It encodes CASIRHRDRESGELFF.

The chain is built from TRBV28 and TRBJ2-7; D is undetermined. This CDR3 is 11 amino acids long. V dropped 3 bases and J dropped 6 bases, with 6 bases sitting between them. Germline CDR1 reads MDHEN; CDR2 reads SYDVKM. The CDR3 sequence: CASSFPGEQYF. CDR3 bases: TGTGCCAGCAGTTTTCCCGGCGAGCAGTACTTC. Full variable domain (outside the CDR3, taken from reference TRBV28 and TRBJ2-7): DVKVTQSSRYLVKRTGEKVFLECVQDMDHENMFWYRQDPGLGLRLIYFSYDVKMKEKGDIPEGYSVSREKKERFSLILESASTNQTSMYLCASSFPGEQYFGPGTRLTVT.

The rearrangement links TRBV7-6 to TRBJ1-3, with D possibly being TRBD1 (5 bases). This CDR3 comprises 17 residues. Germline-derived CDR1 and CDR2 are SGHVS and FNYEAQ. The ends were cut back, 3 bases at V and 0 bases at J, with 15 bases in the middle. The CDR3 reads CASSLNYGTLSGNTIYF. Here the CDR3 DNA reads TGTGCCAGCAGCTTGAATTACGGGACCCTCTCTGGAAACACCATATATTTT.

The V call is TRBV6-5, the J call TRBJ1-1; D is perhaps TRBD1 (6 bases). This CDR3 has 15 residues. Germline assignment: CDR1 MNHEY and CDR2 SVGAGI. V was trimmed by 5 bases and J by 0 bases, leaving 13 bases between them. Here the CDR3 reads CASSRPGGLNTEAFF. The CDR3 region has the DNA TGTGCCAGCAGTCGCCCCGGGGGGCTGAACACTGAAGCTTTCTTT.

The gene calls are TRBV6-5 and TRBJ2-5; the D gene is possibly TRBD1 (6 bases). Germline V gene lookup returns CDR1 MNHEY and CDR2 SVGAGI. With 6 bases removed from V and 5 bases from J, the gap between germline ends came to 10 bases. This CDR3 has 12 residues. For the CDR3, the DNA is TGTGCCAGCAGAACTAGGGGGGAGACCCAGTACTTC. Translation gives CASRTRGETQYF.

The J gene is TRBJ1-4, the V gene TRBV5-4; D possibly corresponds to TRBD1 (6 bases). This CDR3 region has 15 residues. Germline V lookup: CDR1 SGHNT, CDR2 YYREEE (reference sequence). V dropped 1 base and J dropped 5 bases, with 12 bases sitting between them. The CDR3 sequence: CASSLSNRANEKLFF. As DNA, the CDR3 is TGTGCCAGCAGCTTGTCCAACAGGGCGAATGAAAAACTGTTTTTT.

The chain employs TRBV12-2 and TRBJ1-1; the D call in the table, TRBD1, was not verified against the DNA. TRBV12-2 counts as a pseudogene. The CDR3 is 14 amino acids. For the CDR3, the DNA is TGTGCAAGTCGCGAGTTACAGGGGGAGACTGAAGCTTTCTTT. Translated: CASRELQGETEAFF.

The chain recombines TRBV5-1 with TRBJ1-1; weak D call: TRBD1 (5 bases). V lost 4 bases and J 4 bases, leaving 17 bases between the germline ends. Germline lookup yields CDR1 SGHRS and CDR2 YFSETQ. The CDR3 consists of 15 residues. CDR3 sequence reads: CASSPAAQGFTEAFF. In DNA form, the CDR3 reads TGCGCCAGCAGCCCGGCCGCCCAGGGTTTCACTGAAGCTTTCTTT.

The chain carries TRBV30 and TRBJ1-1; D possibly corresponds to TRBD1 (6 bases). V lost 4 bases and J 4 bases, leaving 13 bases between the germline ends. Germline V gene data show CDR1 as GTSNPN and CDR2 as SVGIG (reference sequence). This CDR3 contains 13 residues. CDR3 bases: TGTGCCTGGACCCGGGGGCCGGGCACTGAAGCTTTCTTT. It encodes CAWTRGPGTEAFF.

This sequence joins TRBV3-1 (or the pseudogene TRBV3-2) and TRBJ1-4; D not resolved. Germline V gene data show CDR1 as LGHDT and CDR2 as YNNKEL (reference sequence). The CDR3 runs to 17 residues. The V end was cut by 4 bases, the J end by 5 bases, with 20 bases between. The CDR3 loop reads CASSLRVGGPTNEKLFF. Written as DNA, the CDR3 is TGTGCCAGCAGCCTAAGGGTTGGCGGCCCTACGAATGAAAAACTGTTTTTT.

This clone turned up a few times. The rearrangement links TRBV7-6 to TRBJ1-1, with 8 positions matching TRBD1. Trimming at V came to 0 bases and at J to 4 bases, leaving 4 bases not matched to a gene. CDR1 is SGHVS, CDR2 FNYEAQ, per germline. This CDR3 has 15 residues. CDR3 DNA: TGTGCCAGCAGCTTAGCCACAGGGGGGATCACTGAAGCTTTCTTT. This sequence encodes CASSLATGGITEAFF. The entire variable domain, with the rest obtained from reference TRBV7-6 and TRBJ1-1, is as follows: GAGVSQSPRYKVTKRGQDVALRCDPISGHVSLYWYRQALGQGPEFLTYFNYEAQQDKSGLPNDRFSAERPEGSISTLTIQRTEQRDSAMYRCASSLATGGITEAFFGQGTRLTVV.

The chain has TRBV5-1 and TRBJ2-2; 8 nucleotides line up with TRBD1. The germline V gene has CDR1 SGHRS and CDR2 YFSETQ. V was clipped by 4 bases and J by 2 bases; unmatched bases: 7. The CDR3 length is 16 residues. CDR3 sequence (DNA): TGCGCCAGCAGCCCAAACGGACAGGGCAACACCGGGGAGCTGTTTTTT. Translating gives CASSPNGQGNTGELFF.

The chain links TRBV24-1 to TRBJ1-2, with 7 bases aligning to TRBD1. V lost 5 bases and J lost 1; bases outside the gene matches: 9. CDR3 length: 16 amino acids. CDR1 is KGHDR and CDR2 is SFDVKD in the germline V gene. The CDR3 DNA is TGTGCCACCAGTGGAGGTACAGGGGCCCTTAACTATGGCTACACCTTC. Its translation is CATSGGTGALNYGYTF.

This chain joins TRBV18 and TRBJ1-6; D unclear. Per the germline V gene, CDR1 is KGHSH and CDR2 is LQKENI. Between the trimmed V and J ends, which lost 3 bases and 7 bases, there was a span of 16 bases. CDR3 size: 16 residues. For the CDR3, the DNA is TGTGCCAGCTCACCCTCCGGGAGGCAGATCAATTCACCCCTCCACTTT. This gives the protein CASSPSGRQINSPLHF.

The rearrangement uses TRBV24-1 and TRBJ1-5; D is perhaps TRBD1 (5 bases). Per germline, CDR1 KGHDR and CDR2 SFDVKD. This CDR3 spans 15 amino acids. Trimming removed 2 bases from V and 4 bases from J, with 11 bases in between. In DNA form, the CDR3 reads TGTGCCACCAGTGATTCGCAGGGAGGGAATCAGCCCCAGCATTTT. This sequence encodes CATSDSQGGNQPQHF.

The chain has TRBV10-2 and TRBJ2-1, with D perhaps matching TRBD2 (6 bases). The germline V gene has CDR1 WSHSY and CDR2 SAAADI. The CDR3 runs 14 residues. V dropped 4 bases and J dropped 4 bases, with 11 bases sitting between them. CDR3 in DNA: TGCGCCAGCAGTGGGATAGCGGAATACAATGAGCAGTTCTTC. Protein sequence: CASSGIAEYNEQFF.

The chain carries TRBV7-6 and TRBJ2-5, with 11 bases fitting TRBD2. CDR1 is SGHVS and CDR2 is FNYEAQ in the germline V gene. V gave up 5 bases and J gave up 5 bases; unmatched junction bases: 10. CDR3 length: 16 amino acids. CDR3 bases: TGTGCCAGCAGCACCGCAGGGACTAGCGGTACGGAGACCCAGTACTTC. Its translation is CASSTAGTSGTETQYF.

This rearrangement joins TRBV18 to TRBJ1-6; TRBD1 matches at 9 bases. This CDR3 is 15 amino acids long. The junction had 5 bases not matched to a gene; V was cut back by 2 bases and J by 9 bases. The germline V gene has CDR1 KGHSH and CDR2 LQKENI. In DNA, the CDR3 is TGTGCCAGCTCACCAGGGACAGGGAGGGGTTCACCCCTCCACTTT. This gives the protein CASSPGTGRGSPLHF.